The 10 T cell receptor beta chains below were found in one sample sequenced in a study of blood T cells in healthy people across ages. Using a J-beta primer mix together with a sample-barcoded 5' primer, a second PCR was run for roughly 6 to 12 cycles. TCRdb re-derived calls from the 5' RACE reads in MiXCR, one entry per CDR3 protein. The sample gives 1.2 million to 1.5 million distinct CDR3 sequences, around 55% of which show up once; 6.5% to 8.5% is in the top ten. Material for sequencing was blood. The source is a man younger than 35 in good health.

The chain is built from TRBV5-5 and TRBJ1-1; D uncertain. The CDR3 spans 14 residues. Trimming took 2 bases from V and 2 from J, leaving 10 bases between them. Germline CDR1 is SGHKS and CDR2 is YYEKEE (reference sequence). CDR3 nucleotide sequence: TGTGCCAGCAGCTTCCCCAGTGGTAACACTGAAGCTTTCTTT. It yields the protein CASSFPSGNTEAFF.

The J gene is TRBJ1-2, the V gene TRBV6-1; D uncertain. In germline, CDR1 is MNHNS, CDR2 SASEGT. CDR3 length: 13 amino acids. V was pared by 1 base and J by 10 bases, with 13 bases between. CDR3 amino acids: CASSEGRASHYTF. The DNA for the CDR3 is TGTGCCAGCAGTGAAGGCCGGGCCTCTCACTACACCTTC.

This chain connects TRBV2 to TRBJ2-1; D gene unclear. V lost 5 bases, J lost 6 bases, and 11 bases lay in between. Germline loops: CDR1 SNHLY, CDR2 FYNNEI. The length of the CDR3 is 13 residues. CDR3 sequence: CASSISTVNEQFF. The CDR3 DNA reads as TGTGCCAGCAGTATCTCTACCGTCAATGAGCAGTTCTTC. Complete variable domain (other parts from reference TRBV2 and TRBJ2-1): EPEVTQTPSHQVTQMGQEVILRCVPISNHLYFYWYRQILGQKVEFLVSFYNNEISEKSEIFDDQFSVERPDGSNFTLKIRSTKLEDSAMYFCASSISTVNEQFFGPGTRLTVL.

The chain combines TRBV5-5 with TRBJ1-2; TRBD1 is a possible D gene (6 bases). CDR3 length equals 15 residues. V was clipped by 4 bases and J by 7 bases, with 20 bases between them. CDR1 is SGHKS, CDR2 YYEKEE, per germline (reference sequence). The CDR3 region is CASSLRLGGGGGYTF. The CDR3 bases are TGTGCCAGCAGCCTGCGCTTGGGAGGGGGGGGTGGCTACACCTTC.

The chain combines TRBV20-1 with TRBJ2-1; 9 bases fit TRBD2. The CDR3 contains 16 residues. V shed 1 base, J shed 0 bases, and the junction held 4 bases outside the gene matches. Germline assignment: CDR1 DFQATT and CDR2 SNEGSKA (reference sequence). This chain's CDR3 is CSARAAGGSSYNEQFF. The CDR3 DNA reads TGCAGTGCTAGAGCGGCGGGAGGGAGCTCCTACAATGAGCAGTTCTTC.

Comment on this clonotype: At one end, the junction sequence differs from germline, possibly due to a read error. This chain links TRBV6-5 with TRBJ1-1; TRBD1 matches at 9 bases. The germline CDR1 and CDR2 sequences are MNHEY and SVGAGI. The CDR3 spans 15 residues. CDR3 sequence: CASSNSGTGRLEAFF. CDR3 nucleotides: TGTGCCAGCAGTAACTCCGGGACAGGGCGCCTTGAAGCTTTCTTT.

This clonotype was detected a few times. The gene calls are TRBV7-2 and TRBJ2-3; D not resolved. V was pared by 0 bases and J by 4 bases, with 5 bases between. CDR3 length: 13 amino acids. Germline V gene sequence: CDR1 SGHTA, CDR2 FQGNSA. The DNA of the CDR3 is TGTGCCAGCAGCTTAGCAAAGTCAGATACGCAGTATTTT. It is translated as CASSLAKSDTQYF.

The chain combines TRBV9 with TRBJ2-4; tentatively, D is TRBD1 (5 bases). The J call may be in error: the DNA end matches TRBJ2-7 better. CDR1 is SGDLS, CDR2 YYNGEE, per germline. The CDR3 has 15 amino acids. The DNA for the CDR3 is TGTGCCAGCAGCCCCCGTGGGGCAGGGCCCCACGAGCAGTACTTC. Its translation is CASSPRGAGPHEQYF.

The CDR3 here is CSTQGPNTGELFF. The CDR3 region has the DNA TGCAGCACTCAGGGCCCTAACACCGGGGAGCTGTTTTTT. This chain links TRBV29-1 with TRBJ2-2; TRBD1 might be the D (5 bases). The CDR3 sequence is 13 residues long. V lost 8 bases to trimming and J lost 2 bases, with 12 bases between them. The germline CDR1 and CDR2 sequences are SQVTM and ANQGSEA.

This clonotype was seen a handful of times. This chain uses TRBV7-9 with TRBJ2-7, with D uncertain. From germline, CDR1 is SEHNR and CDR2 FQNEAQ (reference sequence). Between the trimmed V and J ends, which lost 5 bases and 0 bases, there was a span of 17 bases. CDR3 length: 16 residues. CDR3 region: CASSPPSGGSSYEQYF. CDR3 bases: TGTGCCAGCAGCCCTCCCTCAGGCGGCAGCTCCTACGAGCAGTACTTC.